These T cell receptor beta chains were read from a single sample in a study of shared clonotypes between healthy human individuals. The table came from immunoSEQ multiplex PCR; TCRdb's copy has only in-frame clones and leaves some out. The sample contains millions of clones, approximately 93% of which appear only once. The sequenced sample consisted of naive CD4+ T cells from PBMCs. The receptors stem from a man aged 18-30 years in good health. Some clones in this sample may be carry-over from other donors' samples. Each CDR3 is given with its conserved first and last residue. A D gene is named only where the DNA matches it firmly.

J | D | V | DNA | CDR3
TRBJ2-3 | TRBD2 | TRBV4-3 | TGCGCCAGCAGCCAAGCCCTTACTAGCGGCGGCACAGATACGCAGTATTTT | CASSQALTSGGTDTQYF
TRBJ2-1 | TRBD2 | TRBV6-4 | TGTGCCAGCAGTGATACGTCGAGCGGGAGGGCTAAGCAGTTCTTC | CASSDTSSGRAKQFF
TRBJ2-2 | NA | TRBV10-3 | TGTGCCACCACGAGGGGCCTCAACACCGGGGAGCTGTTTTTT | CATTRGLNTGELFF
TRBJ2-1 | TRBD2 | TRBV6-4 | TGTGCCAGCAGTAATAAACTAGCGGGAGCAAGAAATGAGCAGTTCTTC | CASSNKLAGARNEQFF
TRBJ2-3 | NA | TRBV4-3 | TGCGCCAGCAGCCAAATCCAGGGTACAGATACGCAGTATTTT | CASSQIQGTDTQYF
TRBJ2-1 | NA | TRBV11-1 | TGTGCCAGCAGCTATCCCGGGAGAAGCTCCTACAATGAGCAGTTCTTC | CASSYPGRSSYNEQFF
TRBJ1-4 | NA | TRBV12-2 | TGTGCAAGTCGCTTAAAAAACGGGACAGTTAATGAAAAACTGTTTTTT | CASRLKNGTVNEKLFF
TRBJ2-3 | TRBD2 | TRBV9 | TGTGCCAGCAGCAATCCACTGGGAGCGGGAGATTTGTATACGCAGTATTTT | CASSNPLGAGDLYTQYF
TRBJ1-2 | NA | TRBV5-1 | TGCGCCAGCAGCTTGGGCCCGGGTGGCCTGGGCTACACCTTC | CASSLGPGGLGYTF
TRBJ2-7 | TRBD2 | TRBV7-2 | TGTGCCAGCAGCTTGGCCGGGACTAGCGGGAGCTACGAGCAGTACTTC | CASSLAGTSGSYEQYF
TRBJ2-7 | NA | TRBV29-1 | TGCAGCTGTACCGGGACGGGGGCCTACGAGCAGTACTTC | CSCTGTGAYEQYF
TRBJ1-5 | NA | TRBV28 | TGTGCCAGCAGTTTAGGGTCAGGGGATAGCAATCAGCCCCAGCATTTT | CASSLGSGDSNQPQHF